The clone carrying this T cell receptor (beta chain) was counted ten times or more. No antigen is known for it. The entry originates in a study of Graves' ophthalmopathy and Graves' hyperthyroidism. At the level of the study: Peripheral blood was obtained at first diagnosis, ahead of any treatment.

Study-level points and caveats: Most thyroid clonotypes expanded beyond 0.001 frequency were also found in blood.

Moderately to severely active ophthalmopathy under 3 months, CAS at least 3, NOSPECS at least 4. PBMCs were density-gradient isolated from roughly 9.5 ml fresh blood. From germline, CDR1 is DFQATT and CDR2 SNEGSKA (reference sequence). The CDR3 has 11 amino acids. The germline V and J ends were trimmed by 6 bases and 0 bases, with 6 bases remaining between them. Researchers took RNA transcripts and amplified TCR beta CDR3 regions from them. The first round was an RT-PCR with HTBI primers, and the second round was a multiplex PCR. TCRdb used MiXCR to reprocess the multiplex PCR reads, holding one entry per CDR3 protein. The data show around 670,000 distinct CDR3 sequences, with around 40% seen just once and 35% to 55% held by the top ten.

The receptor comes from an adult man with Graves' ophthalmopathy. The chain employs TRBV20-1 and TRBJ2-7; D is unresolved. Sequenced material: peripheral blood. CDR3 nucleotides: TGCAGTGCCCGGAGCTCCTACGAGCAGTACTTC. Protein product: CSARSSYEQYF.